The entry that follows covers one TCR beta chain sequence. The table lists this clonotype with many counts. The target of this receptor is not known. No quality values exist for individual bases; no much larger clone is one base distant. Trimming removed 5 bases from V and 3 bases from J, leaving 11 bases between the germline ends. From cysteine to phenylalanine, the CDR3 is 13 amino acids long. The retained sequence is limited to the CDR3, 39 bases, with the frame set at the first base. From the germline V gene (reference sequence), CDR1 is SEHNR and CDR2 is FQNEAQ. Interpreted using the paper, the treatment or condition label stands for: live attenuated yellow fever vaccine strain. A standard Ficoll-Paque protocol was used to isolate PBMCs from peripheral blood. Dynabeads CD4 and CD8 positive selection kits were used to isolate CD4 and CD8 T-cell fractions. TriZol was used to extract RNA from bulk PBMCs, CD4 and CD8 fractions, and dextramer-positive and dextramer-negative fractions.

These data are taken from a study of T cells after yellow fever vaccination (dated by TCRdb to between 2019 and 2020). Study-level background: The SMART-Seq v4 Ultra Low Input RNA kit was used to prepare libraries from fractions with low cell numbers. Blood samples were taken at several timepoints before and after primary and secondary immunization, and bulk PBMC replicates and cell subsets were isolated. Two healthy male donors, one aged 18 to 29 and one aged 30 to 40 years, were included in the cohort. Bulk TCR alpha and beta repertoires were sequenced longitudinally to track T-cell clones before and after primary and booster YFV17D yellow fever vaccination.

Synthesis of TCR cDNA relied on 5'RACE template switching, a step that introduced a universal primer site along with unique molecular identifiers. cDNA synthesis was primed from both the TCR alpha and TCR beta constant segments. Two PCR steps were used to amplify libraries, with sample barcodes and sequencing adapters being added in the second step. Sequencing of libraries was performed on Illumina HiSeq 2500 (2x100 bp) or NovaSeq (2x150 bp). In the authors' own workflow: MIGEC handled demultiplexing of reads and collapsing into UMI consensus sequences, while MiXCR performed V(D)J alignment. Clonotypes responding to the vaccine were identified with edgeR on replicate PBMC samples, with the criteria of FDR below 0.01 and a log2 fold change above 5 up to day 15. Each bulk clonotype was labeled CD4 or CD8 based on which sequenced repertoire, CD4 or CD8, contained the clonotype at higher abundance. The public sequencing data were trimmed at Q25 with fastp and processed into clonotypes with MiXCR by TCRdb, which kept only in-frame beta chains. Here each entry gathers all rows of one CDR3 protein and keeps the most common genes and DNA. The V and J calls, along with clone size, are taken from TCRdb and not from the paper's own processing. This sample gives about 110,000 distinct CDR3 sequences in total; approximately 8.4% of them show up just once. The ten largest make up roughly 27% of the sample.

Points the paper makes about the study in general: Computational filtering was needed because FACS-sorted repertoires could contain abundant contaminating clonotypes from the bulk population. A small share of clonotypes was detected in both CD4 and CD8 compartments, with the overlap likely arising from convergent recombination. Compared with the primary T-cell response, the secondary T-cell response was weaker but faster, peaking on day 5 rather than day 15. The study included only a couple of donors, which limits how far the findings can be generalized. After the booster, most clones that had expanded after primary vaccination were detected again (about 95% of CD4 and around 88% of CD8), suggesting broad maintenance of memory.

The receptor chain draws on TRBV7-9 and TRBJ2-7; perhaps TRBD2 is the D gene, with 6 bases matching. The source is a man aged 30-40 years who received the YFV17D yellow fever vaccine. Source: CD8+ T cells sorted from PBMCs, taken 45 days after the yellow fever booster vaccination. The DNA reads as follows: TGTGCCAGCAGCCCCGTGACTAGCTACGAGCAGTACTTC. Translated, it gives CASSPVTSYEQYF.